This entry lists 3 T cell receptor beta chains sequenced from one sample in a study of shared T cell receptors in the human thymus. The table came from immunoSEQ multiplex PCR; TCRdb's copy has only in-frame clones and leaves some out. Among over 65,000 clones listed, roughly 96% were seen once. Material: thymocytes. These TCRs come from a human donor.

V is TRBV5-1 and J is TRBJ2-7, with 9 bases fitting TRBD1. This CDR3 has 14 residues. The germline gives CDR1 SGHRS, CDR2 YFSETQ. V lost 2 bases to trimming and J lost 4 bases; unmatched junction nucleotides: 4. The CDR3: CASSLQGAAYEQYF. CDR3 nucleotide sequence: TGCGCCAGCAGCTTACAGGGGGCCGCGTACGAGCAGTACTTC.

CDR3: CASSDQDRGPEAFF. Written as DNA, the CDR3 is TGTGCCAGCAGTGATCAAGACAGGGGCCCTGAAGCTTTCTTT. This sequence joins TRBV25-1 and TRBJ1-1, with 8 bases fitting TRBD1. J was trimmed by 6 bases and V by 3 bases; bases with no gene match: 6. Germline CDR1 MGHDK, CDR2 SYGVNS. This CDR3 region has 14 residues.

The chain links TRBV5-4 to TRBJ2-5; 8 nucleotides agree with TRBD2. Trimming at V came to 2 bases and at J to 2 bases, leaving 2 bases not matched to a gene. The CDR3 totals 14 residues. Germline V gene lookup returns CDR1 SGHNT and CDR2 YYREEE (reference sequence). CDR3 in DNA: TGTGCCAGCAGCTTTGGCGGGGGGCAAGAGACCCAGTACTTC. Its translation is CASSFGGGQETQYF.